The entry below describes one TCR beta chain. Its specificity is unknown. V gave up 0 bases and J gave up 3 bases, with 6 bases separating them. The CDR3 loop spans 13 amino acids. CDR1 and CDR2 from the germline V gene are SGDLS and YYNGEE. The study's findings and limits: Tumor memory CD4+ T cell TCR gene usage clustered with blood and lymph node memory CD4+ cells and lymph node naive CD4+ cells.

TCRdb used MiXCR to reprocess the 5' RACE reads, holding one entry per CDR3 protein. The table shows approximately 40,000 distinct CDR3 sequences, with approximately 20% occurring only once. The sequence came from a female donor with breast cancer. The gene calls are TRBV9 and TRBJ1-1; D is ambiguous. Sequences were obtained from naive CD4+ T cells sorted from a lymph node. The sample's subset: naive CD4+ T cells, CD4+CD45RA+CD25-. The CDR3: CASSVASDTEAFF. CDR3 coding DNA: TGTGCCAGCAGCGTAGCGTCAGACACTGAAGCTTTCTTT. The variable domain in full, with the rest retrieved from reference TRBV9 and TRBJ1-1, is DSGVTQTPKHLITATGQRVTLRCSPRSGDLSVYWYQQSLDQGLQFLIQYYNGEERAKGNILERFSAQQFPDLHSELNLSSLELGDSALYFCASSVASDTEAFFGQGTRLTVV.